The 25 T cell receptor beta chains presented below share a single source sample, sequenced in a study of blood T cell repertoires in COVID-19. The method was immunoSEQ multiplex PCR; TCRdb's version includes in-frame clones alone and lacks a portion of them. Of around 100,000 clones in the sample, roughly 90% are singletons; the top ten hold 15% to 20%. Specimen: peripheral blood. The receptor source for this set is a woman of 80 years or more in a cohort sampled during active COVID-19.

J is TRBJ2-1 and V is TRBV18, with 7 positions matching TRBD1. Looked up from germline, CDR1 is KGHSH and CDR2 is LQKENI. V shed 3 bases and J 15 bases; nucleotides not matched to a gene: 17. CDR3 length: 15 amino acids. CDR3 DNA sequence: TGTGCCAGCTCACCGCTCGCAGGGGGAATGGACCTGGGGTTCTTC. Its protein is CASSPLAGGMDLGFF.

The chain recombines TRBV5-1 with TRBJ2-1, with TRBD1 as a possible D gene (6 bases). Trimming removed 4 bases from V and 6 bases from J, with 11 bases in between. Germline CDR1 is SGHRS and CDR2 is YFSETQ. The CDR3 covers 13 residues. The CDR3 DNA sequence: TGCGCCAGCAGCGAACCAGGGGCCAATGAGCAGTTCTTC. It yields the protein CASSEPGANEQFF.

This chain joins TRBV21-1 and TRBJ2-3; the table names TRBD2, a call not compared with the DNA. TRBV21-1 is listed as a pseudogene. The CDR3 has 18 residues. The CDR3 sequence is CASSPIAGGPPSTDTQYF. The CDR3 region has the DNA TGTGCCAGCAGCCCCATAGCGGGGGGCCCGCCAAGCACAGATACGCAGTATTTT.

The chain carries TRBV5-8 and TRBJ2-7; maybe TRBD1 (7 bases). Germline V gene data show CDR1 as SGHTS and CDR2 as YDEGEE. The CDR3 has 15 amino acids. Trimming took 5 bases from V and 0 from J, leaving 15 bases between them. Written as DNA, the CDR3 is TGTGCCAGCAGACGGCGGGACAGCAACTCCTACGAGCAGTACTTC. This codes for CASRRRDSNSYEQYF.

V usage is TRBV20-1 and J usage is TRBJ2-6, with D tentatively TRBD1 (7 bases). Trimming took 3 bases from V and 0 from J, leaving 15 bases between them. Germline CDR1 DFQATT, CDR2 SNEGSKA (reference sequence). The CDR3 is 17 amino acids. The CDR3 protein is CSASSQGGSSGANVLTF. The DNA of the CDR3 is TGCAGTGCTAGTAGTCAGGGGGGATCCTCTGGGGCCAACGTCCTGACTTTC.

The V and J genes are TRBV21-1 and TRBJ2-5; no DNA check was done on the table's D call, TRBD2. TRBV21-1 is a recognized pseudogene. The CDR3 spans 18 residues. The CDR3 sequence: CASSKALWRLAFLETQYF. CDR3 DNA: TGTGCCAGCAGCAAAGCCTTGTGGAGACTAGCTTTTCTGGAGACCCAGTACTTC.

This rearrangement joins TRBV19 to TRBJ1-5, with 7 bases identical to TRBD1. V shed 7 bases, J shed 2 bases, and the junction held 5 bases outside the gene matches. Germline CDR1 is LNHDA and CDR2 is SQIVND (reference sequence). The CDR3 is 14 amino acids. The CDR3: CASKLDRGNQPQHF. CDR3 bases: TGTGCCAGTAAACTAGACAGGGGCAATCAGCCCCAGCATTTT. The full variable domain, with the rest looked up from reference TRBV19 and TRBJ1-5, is DGGITQSPKYLFRKEGQNVTLSCEQNLNHDAMYWYRQDPGQGLRLIYYSQIVNDFQKGDIAEGYSVSREKKESFPLTVTSAQKNPTAFYLCASKLDRGNQPQHFGDGTRLSIL.

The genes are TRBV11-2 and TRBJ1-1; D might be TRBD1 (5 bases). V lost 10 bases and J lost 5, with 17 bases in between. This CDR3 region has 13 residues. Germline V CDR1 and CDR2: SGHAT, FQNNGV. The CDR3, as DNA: TGTGCCACCTCAACACAGGACCCAACTGAAGCTTTCTTT. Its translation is CATSTQDPTEAFF.

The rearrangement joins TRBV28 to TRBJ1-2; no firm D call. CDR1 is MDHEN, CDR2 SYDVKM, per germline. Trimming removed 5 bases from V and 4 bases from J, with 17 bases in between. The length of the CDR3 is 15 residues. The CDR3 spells CASSLEGAPPYGYTF. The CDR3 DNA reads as TGTGCCAGCAGTCTGGAGGGCGCCCCCCCCTATGGCTACACCTTC.

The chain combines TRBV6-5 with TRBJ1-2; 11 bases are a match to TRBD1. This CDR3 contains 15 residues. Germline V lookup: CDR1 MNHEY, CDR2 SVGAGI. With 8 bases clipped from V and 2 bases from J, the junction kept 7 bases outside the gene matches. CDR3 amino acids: CASGGQGARNYGYTF. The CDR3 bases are TGTGCCAGCGGAGGACAGGGGGCGCGGAACTATGGCTACACCTTC.

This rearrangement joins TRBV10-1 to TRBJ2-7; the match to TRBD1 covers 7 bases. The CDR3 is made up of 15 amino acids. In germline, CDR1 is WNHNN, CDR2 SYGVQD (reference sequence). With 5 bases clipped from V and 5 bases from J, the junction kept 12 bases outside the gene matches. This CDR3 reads CASSKEGGAMNEQYF. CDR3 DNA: TGCGCCAGCAGTAAAGAAGGGGGCGCCATGAACGAGCAGTACTTC.

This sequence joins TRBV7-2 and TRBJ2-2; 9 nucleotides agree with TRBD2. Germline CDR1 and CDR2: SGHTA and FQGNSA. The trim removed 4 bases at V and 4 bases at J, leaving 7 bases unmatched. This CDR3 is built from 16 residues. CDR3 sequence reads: CASSYSGTSLTGELFF. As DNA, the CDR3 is TGTGCCAGCAGCTACTCCGGGACTAGCCTCACCGGGGAGCTGTTTTTT.

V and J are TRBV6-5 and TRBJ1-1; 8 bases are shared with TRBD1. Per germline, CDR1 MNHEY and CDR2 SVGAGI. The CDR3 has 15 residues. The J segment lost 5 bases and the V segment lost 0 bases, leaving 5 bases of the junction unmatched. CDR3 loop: CASSYSNRGGTEAFF. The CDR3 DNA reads TGTGCCAGCAGTTACTCCAACAGGGGGGGTACTGAAGCTTTCTTT.

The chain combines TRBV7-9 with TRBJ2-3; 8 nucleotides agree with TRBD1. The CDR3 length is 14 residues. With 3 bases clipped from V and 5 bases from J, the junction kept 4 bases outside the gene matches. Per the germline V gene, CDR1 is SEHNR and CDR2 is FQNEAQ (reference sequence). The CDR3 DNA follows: TGTGCCAGCAGCTTCCCAGGGGGCGTAGATACGCAGTATTTT. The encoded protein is CASSFPGGVDTQYF.

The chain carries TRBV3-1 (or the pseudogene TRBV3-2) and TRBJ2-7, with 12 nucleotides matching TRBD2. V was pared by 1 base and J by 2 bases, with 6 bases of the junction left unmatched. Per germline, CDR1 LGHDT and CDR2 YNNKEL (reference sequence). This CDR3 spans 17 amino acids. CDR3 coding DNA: TGTGCCAGCAGCCAAGGGACTAGCGGGGCGTCGGCCTACGAGCAGTACTTC. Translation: CASSQGTSGASAYEQYF.

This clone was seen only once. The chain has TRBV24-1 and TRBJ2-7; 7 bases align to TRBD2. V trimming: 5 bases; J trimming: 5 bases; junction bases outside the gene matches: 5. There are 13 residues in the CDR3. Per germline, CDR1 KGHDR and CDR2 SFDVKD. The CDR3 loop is CATSVGGENEQYF. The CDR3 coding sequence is TGTGCCACCAGTGTGGGGGGGGAGAACGAGCAGTACTTC.

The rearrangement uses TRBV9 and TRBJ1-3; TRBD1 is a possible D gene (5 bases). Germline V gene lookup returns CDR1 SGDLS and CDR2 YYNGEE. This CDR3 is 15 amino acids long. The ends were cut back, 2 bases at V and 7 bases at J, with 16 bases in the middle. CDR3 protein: CASSVQGLNWNTIYF. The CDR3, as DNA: TGTGCCAGCAGCGTCCAGGGCCTGAATTGGAACACCATATATTTT.

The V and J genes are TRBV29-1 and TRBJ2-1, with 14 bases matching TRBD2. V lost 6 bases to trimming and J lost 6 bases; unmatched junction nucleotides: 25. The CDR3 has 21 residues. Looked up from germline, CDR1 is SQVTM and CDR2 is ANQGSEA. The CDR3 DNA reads TGCAGCGTCGCAGGGTCCGGGACTAGCGGGAGAGTTCGTGGCCGAGTCAATGAGCAGTTCTTC. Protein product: CSVAGSGTSGRVRGRVNEQFF.

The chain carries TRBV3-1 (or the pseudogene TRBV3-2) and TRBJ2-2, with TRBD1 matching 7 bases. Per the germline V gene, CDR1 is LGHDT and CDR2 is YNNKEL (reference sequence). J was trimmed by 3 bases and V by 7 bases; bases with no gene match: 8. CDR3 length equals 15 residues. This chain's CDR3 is CASTDMTGYTGELFF. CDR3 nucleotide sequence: TGTGCCAGCACCGACATGACAGGGTACACCGGGGAGCTGTTTTTT.

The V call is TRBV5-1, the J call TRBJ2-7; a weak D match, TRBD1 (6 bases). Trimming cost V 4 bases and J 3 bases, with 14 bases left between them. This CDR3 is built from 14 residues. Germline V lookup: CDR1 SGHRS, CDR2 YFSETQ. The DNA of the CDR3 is TGCGCCAGCAGCCTGGGGGCCACCATCTACGAGCAGTACTTC. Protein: CASSLGATIYEQYF.

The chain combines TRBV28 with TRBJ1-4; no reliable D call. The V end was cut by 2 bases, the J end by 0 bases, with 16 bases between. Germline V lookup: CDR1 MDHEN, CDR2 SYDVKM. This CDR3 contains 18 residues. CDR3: CASSLNRWPGATNEKLFF. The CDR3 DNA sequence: TGTGCCAGCAGTTTAAATCGGTGGCCAGGTGCAACTAATGAAAAACTGTTTTTT.

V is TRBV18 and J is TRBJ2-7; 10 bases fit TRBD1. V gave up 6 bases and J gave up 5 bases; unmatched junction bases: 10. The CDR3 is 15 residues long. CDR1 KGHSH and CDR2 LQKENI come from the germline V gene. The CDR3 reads CASSPGQGSANEQYF. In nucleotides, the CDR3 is TGTGCCAGCTCTCCGGGACAGGGGTCCGCCAACGAGCAGTACTTC.

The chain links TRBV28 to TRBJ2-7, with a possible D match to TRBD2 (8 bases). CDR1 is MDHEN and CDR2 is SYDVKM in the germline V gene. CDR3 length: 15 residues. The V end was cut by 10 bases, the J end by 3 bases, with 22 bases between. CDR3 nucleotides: TGTGCCACCATCCCGGGGGGGCAGGGGGGCTACGAGCAGTACTTC. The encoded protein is CATIPGGQGGYEQYF.

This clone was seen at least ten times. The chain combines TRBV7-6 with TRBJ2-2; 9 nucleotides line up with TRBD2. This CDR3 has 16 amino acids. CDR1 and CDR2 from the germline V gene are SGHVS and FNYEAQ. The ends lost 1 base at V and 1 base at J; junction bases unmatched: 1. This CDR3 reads CASSLGSGGNTGELFF. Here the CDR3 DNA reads TGTGCCAGCAGCTTAGGTAGCGGGGGGAACACCGGGGAGCTGTTTTTT.

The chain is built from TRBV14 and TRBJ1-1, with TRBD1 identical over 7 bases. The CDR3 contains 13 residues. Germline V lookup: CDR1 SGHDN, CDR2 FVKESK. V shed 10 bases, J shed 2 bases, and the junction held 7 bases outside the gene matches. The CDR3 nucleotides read TGTGCCACGGAAAGGGGGCTAAACACTGAAGCTTTCTTT. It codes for CATERGLNTEAFF.